Listed below are T cell receptor beta chains from one sample, sequenced in a study of T cell repertoires in aging, cancer and after chemotherapy. TCRdb independently ran MiXCR on the multiplex PCR reads; one entry per CDR3 protein. This repertoire shows about 9,000 distinct CDR3 sequences, under 25% found once; its top ten account for approximately 15%. Specimen: blood. The receptors come from a human donor with a blood cancer. The donor label of this sample is uncertain. Each CDR3 is given with its conserved first and last residue. The D gene is left open where the match is weak. Expanded clones are given a class, and other clones once, few, many or no size at all.

clone_size	v_call	d_call	j_call	cdr3_aa	cdr3_nt
medium-sized	TRBV15	NA	TRBJ2-5	CATSRAALPEGETQYF	TGTGCCACCAGCAGGGCCGCCCTGCCGGAGGGAGAGACCCAGTACTTC
medium-sized	TRBV29-1	NA	TRBJ1-2	CSVVSRDYHGYTF	TGCAGCGTTGTCAGCCGGGACTACCATGGCTACACCTTC
medium-sized	TRBV6-1	TRBD1	TRBJ2-2	CASSPRQGAAGELFF	TGTGCCAGCAGTCCAAGACAGGGGGCGGCCGGGGAGCTGTTTTTT
medium-sized	TRBV13	NA	TRBJ2-5	CASSFGQQETQYF	TGTGCCAGCAGCTTCGGACAGCAAGAGACCCAGTACTTC
NA	TRBV11-2	NA	TRBJ2-1	CASSPTPYNEQFF	TGTGCCAGCAGCCCCACCCCATACAATGAGCAGTTCTTC
medium-sized	TRBV7-6	NA	TRBJ2-2	CASSLTTKNTGELFF	TGTGCCAGCAGCTTAACTACTAAAAACACCGGGGAGCTGTTTTTT
many	TRBV5-1	TRBD1	TRBJ1-4	CASKQGSPTNEKLFF	TGCGCCAGCAAACAGGGGAGCCCAACTAATGAAAAACTGTTTTTT
NA	TRBV12-3/TRBV12-4	TRBD1	TRBJ2-1	CASRTGAAEQFF	TGTGCCAGCAGAACAGGGGCGGCTGAGCAGTTCTTC
medium-sized	TRBV12-3/TRBV12-4	NA	TRBJ2-2	CASSPPRARTGELFF	TGTGCCAGCAGTCCACCGAGGGCGCGCACCGGGGAGCTGTTTTTT
medium-sized	TRBV19	NA	TRBJ2-7	CASRSVSYEQYF	TGTGCCAGCCGTTCTGTTTCCTACGAGCAGTACTTC
medium-sized	TRBV29-1	TRBD2	TRBJ2-1	CSVGGTSLYNEQFF	TGCAGCGTTGGAGGGACTAGCCTCTACAATGAGCAGTTCTTC